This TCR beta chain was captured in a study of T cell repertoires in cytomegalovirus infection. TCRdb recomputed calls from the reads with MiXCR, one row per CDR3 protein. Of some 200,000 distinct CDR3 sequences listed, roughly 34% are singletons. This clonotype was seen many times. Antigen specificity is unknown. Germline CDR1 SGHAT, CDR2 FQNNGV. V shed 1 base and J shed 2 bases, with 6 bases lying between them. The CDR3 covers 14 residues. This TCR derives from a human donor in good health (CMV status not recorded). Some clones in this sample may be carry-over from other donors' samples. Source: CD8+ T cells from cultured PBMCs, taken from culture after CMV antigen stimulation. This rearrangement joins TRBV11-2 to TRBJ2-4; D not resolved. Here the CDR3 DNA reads TGTGCCAGCAGCTTAGGGGGTTCCAAAAACATTCAGTACTTC. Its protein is CASSLGGSKNIQYF.